A selection of T cell receptor beta chains follows, all from one sample in a study of blood T cell repertoires in COVID-19. Produced via immunoSEQ multiplex PCR; TCRdb's table is partial and in-frame only. The table has 75,000 to 90,000 clones, 91% seen once. Specimen: peripheral blood. The receptors come from a woman aged 45-59 years in a cohort sampled during active COVID-19. CDR3s include the opening cysteine and the closing phenylalanine or tryptophan. Fields, in order: V gene, clone size, D gene, J gene, CDR3 DNA, CDR3 protein. D genes are given only for firm matches. Size is omitted from some rows. Given values are once, few, many or a class for expanded clones.

v_call: TRBV18; clone_size: .; d_call: .; j_call: TRBJ2-7; cdr3_nt: TGTGCCAGCTCACCAGAGTCCTACGAGCAGTACTTC; cdr3_aa: CASSPESYEQYF
v_call: TRBV15; clone_size: .; d_call: TRBD2; j_call: TRBJ2-5; cdr3_nt: TGTGCCACCAGTTCTGGAGGGGAGGGGCGGGAGACCCAGTACTTC; cdr3_aa: CATSSGGEGRETQYF
v_call: TRBV3-1/TRBV3-2; clone_size: once; d_call: .; j_call: TRBJ2-3; cdr3_nt: TGTGCCAGCAGCCAGCCGGGAGTAGATACGCAGTATTTT; cdr3_aa: CASSQPGVDTQYF
v_call: TRBV5-1; clone_size: .; d_call: .; j_call: TRBJ2-7; cdr3_nt: TGCGCCAGCAGCTTCGGGAGTAACTACGAGCAGTACTTC; cdr3_aa: CASSFGSNYEQYF
v_call: TRBV18; clone_size: .; d_call: .; j_call: TRBJ1-1; cdr3_nt: TGTGCCAGCTCACCACAAAGGACAGCGAACACTGAAGCTTTCTTT; cdr3_aa: CASSPQRTANTEAFF
v_call: TRBV29-1; clone_size: .; d_call: TRBD2; j_call: TRBJ2-3; cdr3_nt: TGCAGCGTTGAAAATCTAGCGGGTGGCACAGATACGCAGTATTTT; cdr3_aa: CSVENLAGGTDTQYF
v_call: TRBV6-1; clone_size: .; d_call: .; j_call: TRBJ1-6; cdr3_nt: TGTGCCAGCAGAACGAGGAGCTCCTATAATTCACCCCTCCACTTT; cdr3_aa: CASRTRSSYNSPLHF
v_call: TRBV3-1/TRBV3-2; clone_size: .; d_call: TRBD2; j_call: TRBJ2-2; cdr3_nt: TGTGCCAGCAGCCAAGGGGGACTAGCGGGAGGGGAGCTGTTTTTT; cdr3_aa: CASSQGGLAGGELFF
v_call: TRBV5-1; clone_size: .; d_call: .; j_call: TRBJ2-7; cdr3_nt: TGCGCCAGCAGCGCCACAACCCAAATCTACGAGCAGTACTTC; cdr3_aa: CASSATTQIYEQYF
v_call: TRBV27; clone_size: .; d_call: .; j_call: TRBJ2-2; cdr3_nt: TGTGCCAGCAGCCCTATCAGGGTGAACACCGGGGAGCTGTTTTTT; cdr3_aa: CASSPIRVNTGELFF
v_call: TRBV12-3/TRBV12-4; clone_size: .; d_call: TRBD1; j_call: TRBJ1-3; cdr3_nt: TGTGCCAGCAGGGCGGGACAGGGAAACACCATATATTTT; cdr3_aa: CASRAGQGNTIYF
v_call: TRBV5-8; clone_size: .; d_call: TRBD1; j_call: TRBJ2-7; cdr3_nt: TGTGCCAGCAGGCACGGGACAGGCTCTCGGCGCGGAGCCTACGAGCAGTACTTC; cdr3_aa: CASRHGTGSRRGAYEQYF
v_call: TRBV7-2; clone_size: few; d_call: .; j_call: TRBJ1-5; cdr3_nt: TGTGCCAGCAGCTCCTACAGGGATCAGCCCCAGCATTTT; cdr3_aa: CASSSYRDQPQHF
v_call: TRBV18; clone_size: .; d_call: .; j_call: TRBJ2-3; cdr3_nt: TGTGCCAGCTCAGGTCGTAAGCAGGGCACAGATACGCAGTATTTT; cdr3_aa: CASSGRKQGTDTQYF
v_call: TRBV18; clone_size: .; d_call: TRBD2; j_call: TRBJ2-7; cdr3_nt: TGTGCCAGCTCACCGGGGGGGGAAAGGGGCTACGAGCAGTACTTC; cdr3_aa: CASSPGGERGYEQYF
v_call: TRBV28; clone_size: .; d_call: .; j_call: TRBJ1-2; cdr3_nt: TGTGCCAGCAGCCGACAGAACTATGGCTACACCTTC; cdr3_aa: CASSRQNYGYTF
v_call: TRBV9; clone_size: once; d_call: .; j_call: TRBJ2-2; cdr3_nt: TGTGCCAGCAGCGCCCGGAACACCGGGGAGCTGTTTTTT; cdr3_aa: CASSARNTGELFF
v_call: TRBV10-2; clone_size: .; d_call: TRBD2; j_call: TRBJ2-5; cdr3_nt: TGCGCCAGCAGAGCGGGAGGGTTTGGTGAGACCCAGTACTTC; cdr3_aa: CASRAGGFGETQYF
v_call: TRBV12-3/TRBV12-4; clone_size: .; d_call: .; j_call: TRBJ1-1; cdr3_nt: TGTGCCAGCAGCCGCAGGTATGGTGAAGCTTTCTTT; cdr3_aa: CASSRRYGEAFF
v_call: TRBV6-5; clone_size: .; d_call: .; j_call: TRBJ1-2; cdr3_nt: TGTGCCAGCAGACAGGGTTTTATCTACACCTTC; cdr3_aa: CASRQGFIYTF
v_call: TRBV30; clone_size: .; d_call: TRBD1; j_call: TRBJ1-5; cdr3_nt: TGTGCCTGGAGACCCCTCGGACAGGGAAGCAATCAGCCCCAGCATTTT; cdr3_aa: CAWRPLGQGSNQPQHF
v_call: TRBV7-7; clone_size: once; d_call: TRBD1; j_call: TRBJ1-6; cdr3_nt: TGTGCTAGCAGCTTAAGACAGGGAGATTCACCCCTCCACTTT; cdr3_aa: CASSLRQGDSPLHF
v_call: TRBV6-2/TRBV6-3; clone_size: .; d_call: TRBD1; j_call: TRBJ2-7; cdr3_nt: TGTGCCAGCAGTTCGACCGGGACAGGGAGCTCCTACGAGCAGTACTTC; cdr3_aa: CASSSTGTGSSYEQYF
v_call: TRBV11-3; clone_size: .; d_call: .; j_call: TRBJ1-3; cdr3_nt: TGTGCCAGCAGCTTAGTAGGGGAAGAAAACACCATATATTTT; cdr3_aa: CASSLVGEENTIYF
v_call: TRBV10-3; clone_size: once; d_call: TRBD2; j_call: TRBJ2-1; cdr3_nt: TGTGCCATCAACCCGGGGGGGGGTGAGCAGTTCTTC; cdr3_aa: CAINPGGGEQFF
v_call: TRBV7-9; clone_size: .; d_call: TRBD1; j_call: TRBJ1-2; cdr3_nt: TGTGCCAGCAGCTCGACAGGGCGGCCTTATGGCTACACCTTC; cdr3_aa: CASSSTGRPYGYTF
v_call: TRBV28; clone_size: once; d_call: TRBD1; j_call: TRBJ2-5; cdr3_nt: TGTGCCAGCAGGTGGACAGGGAACTGGGAGACCCAGTACTTC; cdr3_aa: CASRWTGNWETQYF
v_call: TRBV18; clone_size: .; d_call: .; j_call: TRBJ2-2; cdr3_nt: TGTGCCAGCTCACCCCGGCCCGGAGGCACCGGGGAGCTGTTTTTT; cdr3_aa: CASSPRPGGTGELFF
v_call: TRBV18; clone_size: .; d_call: TRBD1; j_call: TRBJ1-3; cdr3_nt: TGTGCCAGCTCACCAGACAGGGGAGGTGGAAACACCATATATTTT; cdr3_aa: CASSPDRGGGNTIYF
v_call: TRBV28; clone_size: .; d_call: .; j_call: TRBJ2-5; cdr3_nt: TGTGCCAGCAGCCCGCTTCAGAGGGTGGAAGAGACCCAGTACTTC; cdr3_aa: CASSPLQRVEETQYF
v_call: TRBV28; clone_size: .; d_call: .; j_call: TRBJ1-3; cdr3_nt: TGTGCCAGCAGTTTACGTCGGACGGGACACTCTGGAAACACCATATATTTT; cdr3_aa: CASSLRRTGHSGNTIYF
v_call: TRBV6-5; clone_size: .; d_call: .; j_call: TRBJ1-2; cdr3_nt: TGTGCCAGCAGTTACTCCTTGGACGGGGGCTATGGCTACACCTTC; cdr3_aa: CASSYSLDGGYGYTF
v_call: TRBV10-3; clone_size: .; d_call: TRBD1; j_call: TRBJ2-7; cdr3_nt: TGTGCCATCAGTGGCCAAGGGGGCGACGAGCAGTACTTC; cdr3_aa: CAISGQGGDEQYF
v_call: TRBV6-5; clone_size: few; d_call: TRBD1; j_call: TRBJ1-5; cdr3_nt: TGTGCCAGCAGGAAACAGGGGTCTGGCTGGCCCCAGCATTTT; cdr3_aa: CASRKQGSGWPQHF
v_call: TRBV5-1; clone_size: .; d_call: .; j_call: TRBJ2-7; cdr3_nt: TGCGCCAGCAGCTTATACAGGACCGCGAGCTACGAGCAGTACTTC; cdr3_aa: CASSLYRTASYEQYF
v_call: TRBV6-4; clone_size: .; d_call: .; j_call: TRBJ1-6; cdr3_nt: TGTGCCAGCAGTGAGCGGGGACGGGTTAATTCACCCCTCCACTTT; cdr3_aa: CASSERGRVNSPLHF
v_call: TRBV5-6; clone_size: .; d_call: TRBD1; j_call: TRBJ2-1; cdr3_nt: TGTGCCAGCAGGTCAACAGGGGCCGACAATGAGCAGTTCTTC; cdr3_aa: CASRSTGADNEQFF
v_call: TRBV3-1/TRBV3-2; clone_size: .; d_call: TRBD1; j_call: TRBJ2-7; cdr3_nt: TGTGCCAGCAGCCATCCTCCGGGACAGGGGGGCGAGCAGTACTTC; cdr3_aa: CASSHPPGQGGEQYF
v_call: TRBV7-6; clone_size: .; d_call: TRBD1; j_call: TRBJ2-1; cdr3_nt: TGTGCCAGCAGCCCCCGGACAGGGGAAACCTACAATGAGCAGTTCTTC; cdr3_aa: CASSPRTGETYNEQFF
v_call: TRBV19; clone_size: .; d_call: .; j_call: TRBJ1-4; cdr3_nt: TGTGCCAGTAGCGGAGCAACTAATGAAAAACTGTTTTTT; cdr3_aa: CASSGATNEKLFF
v_call: TRBV18; clone_size: .; d_call: .; j_call: TRBJ2-1; cdr3_nt: TGTGCCAGCTCACCACCGGCAGGGTTTCTCAATGAGCAGTTCTTC; cdr3_aa: CASSPPAGFLNEQFF
v_call: TRBV11-2; clone_size: .; d_call: TRBD2; j_call: TRBJ2-2; cdr3_nt: TGTGCCAGCAGGGGGACTAGCGGGAGCTGGGAGCTGTTTTTT; cdr3_aa: CASRGTSGSWELFF
v_call: TRBV5-1; clone_size: .; d_call: .; j_call: TRBJ1-1; cdr3_nt: TGCGCCAGCAGCTTGTTGGGGGAGACAGGAGCTTTCTTT; cdr3_aa: CASSLLGETGAFF
v_call: TRBV5-4; clone_size: .; d_call: .; j_call: TRBJ1-1; cdr3_nt: TGTGCCAGCAGCTTCCCCCGCACTGAAGCTTTCTTT; cdr3_aa: CASSFPRTEAFF
v_call: TRBV7-9; clone_size: .; d_call: .; j_call: TRBJ2-5; cdr3_nt: TGTGCCAGCAGGACTATCCAAGAGACCCAGTACTTC; cdr3_aa: CASRTIQETQYF